The 26 T cell receptor beta chains reported below all come from one sample, sequenced in a study of blood T cell repertoires in COVID-19. Libraries were prepared by immunoSEQ multiplex PCR; TCRdb keeps only in-frame clonotypes and omits some of them. The table lists fewer than 85,000 clones, around two thirds of them singletons. The sample taken for sequencing was peripheral blood. The origin of the receptors is a human donor with acute or convalescent COVID-19. The donor label of this sample is uncertain.

The CDR3 protein is CATSRPGTTNTGELFF. DNA of the CDR3: TGTGCCACCAGCAGACCCGGGACAACAAACACCGGGGAGCTGTTTTTT. The J gene is TRBJ2-2, the V gene TRBV15, with D perhaps matching TRBD1 (6 bases). The CDR3 loop spans 16 amino acids. Germline-derived CDR1 and CDR2 are LNHNV and YYDKDF (reference sequence). V lost 2 bases and J lost 2, with 12 bases in between. The whole variable domain, remainder taken from reference TRBV15 and TRBJ2-2, is DAMVIQNPRYQVTQFGKPVTLSCSQTLNHNVMYWYQQKSSQAPKLLFHYYDKDFNNEADTPDNFQSRRPNTSFCFLDIRSPGLGDTAMYLCATSRPGTTNTGELFFGEGSRLTVL.

The rearrangement links TRBV28 to TRBJ2-3, with D perhaps TRBD2 (6 bases). V gave up 3 bases and J gave up 4 bases, with 11 bases separating them. Germline values: CDR1 MDHEN, CDR2 SYDVKM. The CDR3 extends over 14 amino acids. CDR3 region: CASSLGGEPDTQYF. The DNA of the CDR3 is TGTGCCAGCAGTTTGGGCGGGGAGCCAGATACGCAGTATTTT.

The rearrangement uses TRBV20-1 and TRBJ1-2; 7 bases align to TRBD1. This CDR3 comprises 10 residues. Germline V gives CDR1 DFQATT, CDR2 SNEGSKA (reference sequence). The CDR3 nucleotides read TGCAGGGGAACAGGGGATGGCTACACCTTC. This codes for CRGTGDGYTF.

This rearrangement joins TRBV2 to TRBJ1-2; D is possibly TRBD1 (6 bases). Looked up from germline, CDR1 is SNHLY and CDR2 is FYNNEI. This CDR3 region has 17 residues. With 1 base removed from V and 7 bases from J, the gap between germline ends came to 22 bases. In DNA, the CDR3 is TGTGCCAGCAGTGAAGTACCCTGGGTAGCAGGGGTAGCTGGCTACACCTTC. Amino acid sequence: CASSEVPWVAGVAGYTF.

The chain joins TRBV7-2 to TRBJ2-3, with TRBD2 identical over 8 bases. CDR3 length equals 16 residues. CDR1 is SGHTA and CDR2 is FQGNSA in the germline V gene. Trimming at V came to 1 base and at J to 3 bases, leaving 6 bases not matched to a gene. The CDR3 sequence is CASSLVSGVGTDTQYF. Here the CDR3 DNA reads TGTGCCAGCAGCTTAGTTAGCGGGGTAGGGACAGATACGCAGTATTTT.

The CDR3 DNA follows: TGTGCCAGCAGCTTCGATGGCCCCCTTAATGAAAAACTGTTTTTT. Protein: CASSFDGPLNEKLFF. This chain joins TRBV7-2 and TRBJ1-4; D unresolved. V lost 3 bases to trimming and J lost 4 bases, with 12 bases between them. CDR1 SGHTA and CDR2 FQGNSA come from the germline V gene. The CDR3 is 15 amino acids.

The chain is built from TRBV6-5 and TRBJ2-1; D perhaps matches TRBD2 (6 bases). CDR1 and CDR2 from the germline V gene are MNHEY and SVGAGI. Trimming shortened V by 0 bases and J by 5 bases, and 8 bases separated the two germline ends. The CDR3 loop spans 14 amino acids. CDR3 sequence (DNA): TGTGCCAGCAGTTACTCGGAGGGGCACAATGAGCAGTTCTTC. It specifies CASSYSEGHNEQFF.

This clone was counted a single time. This rearrangement joins TRBV15 to TRBJ1-1; D remains ambiguous. The length of the CDR3 is 13 residues. The ends were cut back, 0 bases at V and 4 bases at J, with 6 bases in the middle. The V gene's germline CDR1 is LNHNV and CDR2 YYDKDF (reference sequence). CDR3 in amino acids: CATSRESGTEAFF. The CDR3 DNA reads as TGTGCCACCAGCAGAGAAAGCGGCACTGAAGCTTTCTTT.

The V gene is TRBV7-2, the J gene TRBJ1-6, with 9 bases that match TRBD1. Germline V lookup: CDR1 SGHTA, CDR2 FQGNSA. The V gene end was trimmed by 2 bases and the J gene end by 9 bases; junction bases not matched to a gene: 5. This CDR3 contains 15 residues. The CDR3 region is CASSLLGQGGSPLHF. DNA for the CDR3: TGTGCCAGCAGCTTATTGGGACAGGGAGGTTCACCCCTCCACTTT.

The genes are TRBV7-2 and TRBJ2-7; TRBD2 matches 14 bases. Trimming took 5 bases from V and 5 from J; bases not matched to a gene: 8. The length of the CDR3 is 16 residues. CDR1 and CDR2 from the germline V gene are SGHTA and FQGNSA. In DNA form, the CDR3 reads TGTGCCAGCAGCCCATATCCGACTAGCGGGGGGGACGAGCAGTACTTC. Its translation: CASSPYPTSGGDEQYF.

The chain couples TRBV27 to TRBJ1-5; TRBD1 is a possible D gene (6 bases). V lost 5 bases, J lost 7 bases, and 21 bases lay in between. This CDR3 is built from 16 residues. The germline CDR1 and CDR2 sequences are MNHEY and SMNVEV (reference sequence). In DNA form, the CDR3 reads TGTGCCAGCAGTCCCCTCATGGGGGCGCGTAAGCAGCCCCAGCATTTT. This sequence encodes CASSPLMGARKQPQHF.

The V and J genes are TRBV6-5 and TRBJ2-1, with 8 bases lining up with TRBD2. Losses at the gene ends were 2 bases for V and 5 bases for J; bases not matched to a gene: 5. The germline gives CDR1 MNHEY, CDR2 SVGAGI. The CDR3 is 15 amino acids. The CDR3 sequence is CASSYRGLVNNEQFF. The CDR3 nucleotides read TGTGCCAGCAGTTACAGGGGACTAGTAAACAATGAGCAGTTCTTC.

The genes are TRBV5-1 and TRBJ1-4; 7 positions agree with TRBD1. The trim removed 3 bases at V and 2 bases at J, leaving 1 base unmatched. The germline CDR1 and CDR2 sequences are SGHRS and YFSETQ. The CDR3 covers 14 residues. The CDR3, as DNA: TGCGCCAGCAGCTCACAGGGGACTAATGAAAAACTGTTTTTT. Protein sequence: CASSSQGTNEKLFF.

This chain joins TRBV7-2 and TRBJ2-5, with 14 bases that match TRBD2. Germline CDR1 and CDR2: SGHTA and FQGNSA. The CDR3 consists of 17 residues. The V segment lost 1 base and the J segment 5 bases; nucleotides outside the gene matches: 6. CDR3 DNA sequence: TGTGCCAGCAGCTTAGGGACTAGCGGGGGGACCCAGGAGACCCAGTACTTC. Translating gives CASSLGTSGGTQETQYF.

The chain links TRBV27 to TRBJ2-3, with 8 bases lining up with TRBD2. V gave up 1 base and J gave up 2 bases; unmatched junction bases: 8. CDR3 length: 17 residues. Germline V gives CDR1 MNHEY, CDR2 SMNVEV (reference sequence). CDR3 in DNA: TGTGCCAGCAGTTTATGGAGCACGACTAGCGACACAGATACGCAGTATTTT. Translation: CASSLWSTTSDTDTQYF.

This clone was detected only a few times. The V and J genes are TRBV7-2 and TRBJ2-1, with a weak D call TRBD2 (5 bases). V lost 7 bases and J lost 8, with 12 bases in between. Germline V gene lookup returns CDR1 SGHTA and CDR2 FQGNSA. The length of the CDR3 is 12 residues. The CDR3: CASKRLGDEQFF. CDR3 nucleotides: TGTGCCAGCAAAAGGCTCGGGGATGAGCAGTTCTTC.

To note about this clone: The sample contains more than one DNA sequence encoding this CDR3. For the CDR3, the DNA is TGTGCCAGCAGCCAAGAGCCGTGGGCGGGGGGTCGAAACACCGGGGAGCTGTTTTTT. Its translation is CASSQEPWAGGRNTGELFF. V gene TRBV3-1 (or the pseudogene TRBV3-2) combines with J gene TRBJ2-2; 8 bases align to TRBD2. The CDR3 runs 19 residues. V shed 0 bases and J 2 bases; nucleotides not matched to a gene: 11. CDR1 is LGHDT, CDR2 YNNKEL, per germline (reference sequence).

The chain carries TRBV7-2 and TRBJ1-5; TRBD1 matches 7 bases. CDR3 length equals 14 residues. The germline V gene encodes CDR1 SGHTA and CDR2 FQGNSA. Germline trimming cut 1 base from V and 4 bases from J; bases unmatched to any gene: 1. The CDR3 DNA reads TGTGCCAGCAGCTTAGGGGACAGAAATCAGCCCCAGCATTTT. Translated, it gives CASSLGDRNQPQHF.

The V and J genes are TRBV19 and TRBJ2-7, with no clear D. With 4 bases removed from V and 0 bases from J, the gap between germline ends came to 7 bases. Germline assignment: CDR1 LNHDA and CDR2 SQIVND (reference sequence). The CDR3 has 13 amino acids. CDR3 amino acids: CASSKLLSYEQYF. CDR3 coding DNA: TGTGCCAGTAGTAAACTACTCTCCTACGAGCAGTACTTC. Full variable domain (rest looked up from reference TRBV19 and TRBJ2-7): DGGITQSPKYLFRKEGQNVTLSCEQNLNHDAMYWYRQDPGQGLRLIYYSQIVNDFQKGDIAEGYSVSREKKESFPLTVTSAQKNPTAFYLCASSKLLSYEQYFGPGTRLTVT.

V gene TRBV18 combines with J gene TRBJ2-1; 12 positions agree with TRBD2. Trimming removed 6 bases from V and 3 bases from J; junction bases left unmatched: 3. This CDR3 is built from 15 residues. Germline V gene lookup returns CDR1 KGHSH and CDR2 LQKENI. The CDR3 DNA is TGTGCCAGCTCCGGGACTAGCGGGTTCTACAATGAGCAGTTCTTC. Amino acids: CASSGTSGFYNEQFF. Based on the CDR3 plus reference TRBV18 and TRBJ2-1, the full variable domain is NAGVMQNPRHLVRRRGQEARLRCSPMKGHSHVYWYRQLPEEGLKFMVYLQKENIIDESGMPKERFSAEFPKEGPSILRIQQVVRGDSAAYFCASSGTSGFYNEQFFGPGTRLTVL.

Here the CDR3 DNA reads TGTGCCAGCTCACCACGGCTAGCGGGAGCTAACGAGCAGTACTTC. It codes for CASSPRLAGANEQYF. J is TRBJ2-7 and V is TRBV18; 10 bases are a match to TRBD2. The trim removed 1 base at V and 5 bases at J, leaving 5 bases unmatched. The CDR3 runs 15 residues. Germline V gene sequence: CDR1 KGHSH, CDR2 LQKENI.

The chain links TRBV3-1 (or the pseudogene TRBV3-2) to TRBJ2-2; no clear D gene. Germline values: CDR1 LGHDT, CDR2 YNNKEL (reference sequence). V was shortened by 2 bases and J by 7 bases, with 11 bases between the two germline ends. The CDR3 loop spans 14 amino acids. The CDR3 coding sequence is TGTGCCAGCAGCCAACTTAGTTCGGTCGGGGAGCTGTTTTTT. It yields the protein CASSQLSSVGELFF.

This chain links TRBV5-1 with TRBJ1-2; D perhaps matches TRBD1 (6 bases). Germline V gives CDR1 SGHRS, CDR2 YFSETQ. This CDR3 region has 14 residues. V shed 5 bases and J shed 7 bases, with 18 bases lying between them. The CDR3 nucleotides read TGCGCCAGCAGACCAACGGGGGGCGCGCCTGGCTACACCTTC. This sequence encodes CASRPTGGAPGYTF.

The chain employs TRBV6-2 or TRBV6-3 and TRBJ1-1, with TRBD1 as a possible D gene (5 bases). V lost 3 bases, J lost 3 bases, and 8 bases lay in between. The CDR3 totals 13 residues. Germline V gene data show CDR1 as MNHEY and CDR2 as SVGEGT. Written as DNA, the CDR3 is TGTGCCAGCAGTTATCAGGGCTACACTGAAGCTTTCTTT. Residues: CASSYQGYTEAFF.

The rearrangement joins TRBV30 to TRBJ1-5, with a tentative D call TRBD1 (5 bases). Germline V lookup: CDR1 GTSNPN, CDR2 SVGIG (reference sequence). Trimming removed 1 base at V and 7 bases at J, with 17 bases between. The CDR3 is 15 residues long. CDR3 sequence reads: CAWSAGGGKKQPQHF. The CDR3, as DNA: TGTGCCTGGAGTGCCGGGGGGGGGAAAAAACAGCCCCAGCATTTT.

The gene calls are TRBV24-1 and TRBJ2-2; the match to TRBD1 covers 7 bases. CDR3 length: 18 residues. Trimming at V came to 5 bases and at J to 2 bases, leaving 13 bases not matched to a gene. The V gene's germline CDR1 is KGHDR and CDR2 SFDVKD. The CDR3 region has the DNA TGTGCCACCAGTGCCCTCCCGGGTCAGGGGGTCAACACCGGGGAGCTGTTTTTT. The encoded protein is CATSALPGQGVNTGELFF.